Presented here are 5 T cell receptor beta chains from one specimen sequenced in a study of PD-L1 blockade in urothelial cancer. Sequencing used immunoSEQ multiplex PCR; TCRdb keeps in-frame clones, though not all of them. This table has 56,000 or so clones, about 86% appearing once. The sample here was PBMCs, taken around atezolizumab (anti-PD-L1) treatment. These receptors were obtained from a man aged 50-59 years with urothelial cancer.

Notes on this clone: This specimen includes other DNA sequences encoding the same CDR3. The chain carries TRBV5-1 and TRBJ1-6; TRBD1 might be the D (5 bases). The CDR3 has 15 amino acids. V was clipped by 0 bases and J by 4 bases, with 8 bases between them. CDR1 is SGHRS and CDR2 is YFSETQ in the germline V gene. The CDR3 DNA follows: TGCGCCAGCAGCTTGGGGGCAGGGTATAATTCACCCCTCCACTTT. Encoded protein: CASSLGAGYNSPLHF. Complete variable domain (other parts from reference TRBV5-1 and TRBJ1-6): KAGVTQTPRYLIKTRGQQVTLSCSPISGHRSVSWYQQTPGQGLQFLFEYFSETQRNKGNFPGRFSGRQFSNSRSEMNVSTLELGDSALYLCASSLGAGYNSPLHFGNGTRLTVT.

V and J are TRBV7-9 and TRBJ2-3; 9 bases are a match to TRBD2. The CDR3 sequence is 16 residues long. Unmatched junction bases numbered 12, after V lost 7 bases and J lost 4 bases. CDR1 is SEHNR, CDR2 FQNEAQ, per germline (reference sequence). CDR3 amino acids: CASNQDPSGISDTQYF. CDR3 coding DNA: TGTGCCAGCAACCAAGACCCTAGCGGGATTTCAGATACGCAGTATTTT.

The CDR3 is CASSSHPGQGWGTEAFF. For the CDR3, the DNA is TGTGCCAGCAGCTCCCACCCGGGACAGGGATGGGGCACTGAAGCTTTCTTT. V is TRBV5-4 and J is TRBJ1-1; TRBD1 matches 9 bases. The trim removed 3 bases at V and 4 bases at J, leaving 13 bases unmatched. Per germline, CDR1 SGHNT and CDR2 YYREEE (reference sequence). The CDR3 runs to 17 residues. Variable domain in full (rest from reference TRBV5-4 and TRBJ1-1): ETGVTQSPTHLIKTRGQQVTLRCSSQSGHNTVSWYQQALGQGPQFIFQYYREEENGRGNFPPRFSGLQFPNYSSELNVNALELDDSALYLCASSSHPGQGWGTEAFFGQGTRLTVV.

The rearrangement links TRBV5-1 to TRBJ1-2; no clear D. Germline V gene lookup returns CDR1 SGHRS and CDR2 YFSETQ. This CDR3 comprises 13 residues. Trimming cost V 1 base and J 3 bases, with 7 bases left between them. The CDR3 nucleotides read TGCGCCAGCAGCTTGACAGATTACTATGGCTACACCTTC. Residues: CASSLTDYYGYTF. The variable domain in full, completed from reference TRBV5-1 and TRBJ1-2, reads KAGVTQTPRYLIKTRGQQVTLSCSPISGHRSVSWYQQTPGQGLQFLFEYFSETQRNKGNFPGRFSGRQFSNSRSEMNVSTLELGDSALYLCASSLTDYYGYTFGSGTRLTVV.

This chain joins TRBV30 and TRBJ2-3, with D possibly matching TRBD2 (5 bases). Germline-derived CDR1 and CDR2 are GTSNPN and SVGIG (reference sequence). The CDR3 length is 17 residues. V lost 4 bases, J lost 2 bases, and 22 bases lay in between. The CDR3 DNA follows: TGTGCCTGGACCGAGGGCTCCGCCGGGATTACCACAGATACGCAGTATTTT. Amino acid sequence: CAWTEGSAGITTDTQYF.